Below are 25 T cell receptor beta chains sequenced from a single sample in a study of blood T cells in healthy people across ages. PCR was performed a second time for about 7 to 12 cycles using a sample-barcoded 5' primer and a J-beta primer mix. MiXCR was run by TCRdb on the 5' RACE reads, yielding one entry per CDR3 protein. The sample consists of more than 500,000 distinct CDR3 sequences, 25% to 30% of them appearing once. Source material: blood. The receptors stem from a woman aged 65 to 85 in good health.

This clonotype turned up a few times. The chain links TRBV9 to TRBJ1-1; 7 positions agree with TRBD1. This CDR3 spans 16 amino acids. The trim removed 0 bases at V and 3 bases at J, leaving 8 bases unmatched. The germline CDR1 and CDR2 sequences are SGDLS and YYNGEE. Written as DNA, the CDR3 is TGTGCCAGCAGCGTAGCTATAAGGCAGGGGGACACTGAAGCTTTCTTT. This sequence encodes CASSVAIRQGDTEAFF.

The chain joins TRBV7-2 to TRBJ1-1; the match to TRBD1 covers 9 bases. The CDR3 length is 15 residues. After removal of 0 bases from V and 5 bases from J, the junction contained 4 bases not matched to a gene. From germline, CDR1 is SGHTA and CDR2 FQGNSA. The CDR3 sequence is CASSLAQTGGTEAFF. CDR3 DNA sequence: TGTGCCAGCAGCTTAGCCCAGACAGGGGGGACTGAAGCTTTCTTT.

The rearrangement uses TRBV7-9 and TRBJ1-1; 8 nucleotides agree with TRBD1. Germline V gene data show CDR1 as SEHNR and CDR2 as FQNEAQ (reference sequence). This CDR3 region has 13 residues. J lost 7 bases, V lost 5 bases, and 6 bases had no gene match. CDR3 DNA sequence: TGTGCCAGCAGCACACAGGGGGGGGGTGAAGCTTTCTTT. This gives the protein CASSTQGGGEAFF.

The chain carries TRBV7-2 and TRBJ2-1; D is possibly TRBD1 or TRBD2 (5 bases each). The length of the CDR3 is 14 residues. CDR1 SGHTA and CDR2 FQGNSA come from the germline V gene. V was cut by 0 bases and J by 7 bases, with 10 bases left in between. The CDR3 region has the DNA TGTGCCAGCAGCTTAGCGCGAGGGGCAAATGAGCAGTTCTTC. Its translation is CASSLARGANEQFF.

V is TRBV2 and J is TRBJ1-2; the match to TRBD1 covers 11 bases. V lost 6 bases and J lost 4; bases outside the gene matches: 10. The CDR3 has 16 amino acids. The V gene's germline CDR1 is SNHLY and CDR2 FYNNEI. The CDR3 nucleotides read TGTGCCAGCAGGGCCGGGACAGGGGGTATCGGCTATGGCTACACCTTC. Its protein product is CASRAGTGGIGYGYTF. Combining the CDR3 with reference TRBV2 and TRBJ1-2 gives the whole variable domain EPEVTQTPSHQVTQMGQEVILRCVPISNHLYFYWYRQILGQKVEFLVSFYNNEISEKSEIFDDQFSVERPDGSNFTLKIRSTKLEDSAMYFCASRAGTGGIGYGYTFGSGTRLTVV.

This clonotype was seen more than once but under ten times. The chain has TRBV6-2 or TRBV6-3 and TRBJ2-5; 10 bases agree with TRBD1. Near its end, the DNA agrees better with TRBJ2-7, so the J call may be wrong. The CDR3 spans 14 residues. CDR1 and CDR2 (germline): MNHEY, SVGEGT. CDR3 protein: CASFPWTGGYEQYF. The CDR3 region has the DNA TGTGCCAGCTTTCCGTGGACAGGGGGCTACGAGCAGTACTTC.

This clonotype turned up a few times. V and J are TRBV7-9 and TRBJ1-2, with D possibly being TRBD1 (6 bases). This CDR3 is built from 16 residues. Trimming removed 5 bases from V and 2 bases from J, with 18 bases in between. Germline V CDR1 and CDR2: SEHNR, FQNEAQ (reference sequence). CDR3 nucleotide sequence: TGTGCCAGCAGCGCAATGGACAGTTCACTAAACTATGGCTACACCTTC. Residues: CASSAMDSSLNYGYTF.

This clonotype was picked up a small number of times. V is TRBV12-3 or TRBV12-4 and J is TRBJ1-1, with a possible D match to TRBD1 (5 bases). The CDR3 is 13 residues long. Deletions cut 4 bases from V and 5 bases from J, with 11 bases between. The CDR3 DNA follows: TGTGCCAGCAGTTGGAATCAGGGAACTGAAGCTTTCTTT. It translates to CASSWNQGTEAFF.

This clonotype appeared a few times. A junction end diverges from the germline sequence, so it may reflect a read error. The CDR3 spells CATSGDYGGGNNEQFF. As DNA, the CDR3 is TGTGCCACCAGCGGAGATTACGGGGGGGGGAATAATGAGCAGTTCTTC. This chain joins TRBV15 and TRBJ2-5, with TRBD2 identical over 8 bases. The DNA matches TRBJ2-1 better at its end, which makes the J call doubtful. Germline V gene lookup returns CDR1 LNHNV and CDR2 YYDKDF (reference sequence). The CDR3 consists of 16 residues.

The rearrangement joins TRBV4-1 to TRBJ1-1; no clear D gene. Trimming removed 6 bases from V and 7 bases from J, with 24 bases in between. The length of the CDR3 is 16 residues. Germline V gives CDR1 MGHRA, CDR2 YSYEKL. CDR3: CASRGSEGPTKGEAFF. The CDR3 region has the DNA TGCGCCAGCAGAGGGTCAGAGGGCCCTACTAAGGGTGAAGCTTTCTTT.

This clonotype was detected a few times. The chain has TRBV5-6 and TRBJ1-1, with TRBD1 matching over 7 bases. V lost 4 bases, J lost 0 bases, and 6 bases stayed unmatched. CDR1 and CDR2 (germline): SGHDT, YYEEEE. The CDR3 runs 15 residues. CDR3 DNA sequence: TGTGCCAGCAGCCCAGGGGGACAGCTGAACACTGAAGCTTTCTTT. It translates to CASSPGGQLNTEAFF.

The V and J genes are TRBV29-1 and TRBJ1-1; maybe TRBD1 (6 bases). The CDR3 contains 14 residues. Germline-derived CDR1 and CDR2 are SQVTM and ANQGSEA. V lost 7 bases and J lost 5, with 20 bases in between. The CDR3 nucleotides read TGCAGCGCGATACAGGGATCCGACGGAACTGAAGCTTTCTTT. Its translation is CSAIQGSDGTEAFF.

The chain links TRBV20-1 to TRBJ1-1; the D gene is possibly TRBD1 (5 bases). This CDR3 is 15 amino acids long. V was trimmed by 7 bases and J by 1 base, leaving 19 bases between them. Germline lookup yields CDR1 DFQATT and CDR2 SNEGSKA (reference sequence). This chain's CDR3 is CSVIDRGGANTEAFF. The CDR3, as DNA: TGCAGTGTTATAGACCGGGGGGGAGCGAACACTGAAGCTTTCTTT.

This chain uses TRBV19 with TRBJ1-1; D is ambiguous. Per germline, CDR1 LNHDA and CDR2 SQIVND (reference sequence). Trimming took off 5 bases at V and 5 bases at J, with 9 bases between the two ends. The length of the CDR3 is 12 residues. The CDR3 DNA follows: TGTGCCAGTAGTGCGCGACTAACTGAAGCTTTCTTT. It encodes CASSARLTEAFF.

The rearrangement links TRBV18 to TRBJ2-7; TRBD1 aligns across 9 bases. With V trimmed by 6 bases and J by 2 bases, 5 bases remained unmatched. The CDR3 covers 14 residues. Germline V gene sequence: CDR1 KGHSH, CDR2 LQKENI. CDR3 sequence reads: CASSRNRGPYEQYF. The CDR3 DNA reads TGTGCCAGCTCCCGTAACAGGGGGCCCTACGAGCAGTACTTC.

This clonotype was counted only a few times. This chain connects TRBV7-2 to TRBJ2-3; 8 nucleotides align to TRBD1. This CDR3 has 16 amino acids. Germline trimming cut 5 bases from V and 4 bases from J; bases unmatched to any gene: 11. CDR1 is SGHTA and CDR2 is FQGNSA in the germline V gene. The CDR3 region is CASSTQGAVIPDTQYF. The CDR3 DNA reads as TGTGCCAGCAGCACTCAGGGGGCAGTAATCCCAGATACGCAGTATTTT.

For this clonotype: Sequence at one end of the junction differs from germline and may be a read error. CDR3 nucleotide sequence: TGTGCCAGCCAACGAGGGGCGTTGAACGCCGGGGAGCTGTTTTTT. It encodes CASQRGALNAGELFF. The chain carries TRBV6-2 or TRBV6-3 and TRBJ2-2; the D call may be TRBD1 or TRBD2 (5 bases each). Germline CDR1 and CDR2: MNHEY and SVGEGT. The CDR3 is made up of 15 amino acids.

The chain links TRBV28 to TRBJ1-4; D call uncertain. The germline V gene has CDR1 MDHEN and CDR2 SYDVKM. The CDR3 extends over 14 amino acids. The V gene lost 6 bases and the J gene lost 0 bases, with 8 bases spanning the gap. The CDR3 DNA sequence: TGTGCCAGCAGGGGATGGACAACTAATGAAAAACTGTTTTTT. It translates to CASRGWTTNEKLFF.

The V gene is TRBV25-1, the J gene TRBJ2-3; TRBD2 matches 9 bases. Germline V gives CDR1 MGHDK, CDR2 SYGVNS. The trim removed 7 bases at V and 0 bases at J, leaving 14 bases unmatched. The CDR3 is 18 amino acids. The CDR3 reads CASKSAGGQLKSTDTQYF. The CDR3 DNA is TGTGCCAGCAAGTCAGCGGGGGGCCAATTAAAAAGCACAGATACGCAGTATTTT.

The gene calls are TRBV20-1 and TRBJ2-2; 7 bases line up with TRBD1. The CDR3 runs to 16 residues. V was pared by 6 bases and J by 0 bases, with 10 bases of the junction left unmatched. Per germline, CDR1 DFQATT and CDR2 SNEGSKA (reference sequence). The CDR3, as DNA: TGCAGTGCAACTGCCGGACAGGCCGCGAACACCGGGGAGCTGTTTTTT. It codes for CSATAGQAANTGELFF.

The sample holds one count of this clonotype. The chain joins TRBV12-3 or TRBV12-4 to TRBJ2-5, with 10 bases matching TRBD1. The J call is doubtful: the DNA matches TRBJ2-7 better. The CDR3 has 14 residues. This chain's CDR3 is CASSYRDRGNEQYF. Written as DNA, the CDR3 is TGTGCCAGCAGTTACCGGGACAGGGGCAACGAGCAGTACTTC.

The rearrangement joins TRBV29-1 to TRBJ2-3; D remains ambiguous. V lost 0 bases and J 4 bases, leaving 5 bases between the germline ends. This CDR3 region has 12 residues. Germline V gives CDR1 SQVTM, CDR2 ANQGSEA. CDR3 nucleotide sequence: TGCAGCGTTGAAGATAGAGCAGATACGCAGTATTTT. It is translated as CSVEDRADTQYF.

The chain employs TRBV5-1 and TRBJ2-7, with D perhaps matching TRBD1 (6 bases). Germline-derived CDR1 and CDR2 are SGHRS and YFSETQ. Trimming cost V 5 bases and J 5 bases, with 11 bases left between them. The CDR3 spans 12 residues. The CDR3 sequence is CASRMTGDEQYF. CDR3 nucleotide sequence: TGCGCCAGCAGGATGACAGGAGACGAGCAGTACTTC.

This rearrangement joins TRBV20-1 to TRBJ2-3; either TRBD1 or TRBD2 may supply D (5 bases each). The CDR3 totals 16 residues. Trimming cost V 5 bases and J 5 bases, with 23 bases left between them. Germline CDR1 DFQATT, CDR2 SNEGSKA (reference sequence). This CDR3 is CSAQEVTLGGGDTQYF. The CDR3 bases are TGCAGTGCTCAGGAGGTGACTTTGGGTGGGGGAGATACGCAGTATTTT.

This clonotype has only a few counts. V and J are TRBV18 and TRBJ1-2; D is ambiguous. The CDR3 runs 15 residues. The V end was cut by 2 bases, the J end by 0 bases, with 10 bases between. Germline values: CDR1 KGHSH, CDR2 LQKENI. The CDR3 is CASSPSMLANYGYTF. CDR3 DNA sequence: TGTGCCAGCTCACCATCCATGTTAGCTAACTATGGCTACACCTTC.